Following are 5 T cell receptor beta chains from one sample sequenced in a study of cytomegalovirus exposure and HLA in healthy donors. Amplification used 60 Vbeta primers and 13 Jbeta primers. The protocol was immunoSEQ multiplex PCR, while the TCRdb copy is restricted to in-frame clones and leaves out a portion. This sample has 100,000 to 150,000 clones, with around 77% found just once. The specimen was PBMCs. These receptors were obtained from a man aged 45-65 years in good health and CMV-seropositive.

V and J are TRBV19 and TRBJ2-1; weak D call: TRBD2 (5 bases). The V and J ends lost 10 bases and 5 bases respectively, with 18 bases between them. Germline loops: CDR1 LNHDA, CDR2 SQIVND (reference sequence). This CDR3 is 14 amino acids long. The CDR3 nucleotides read TGTGCCACCTCAGCGGCCTCTAGAGACAATGAGCAGTTCTTC. It encodes CATSAASRDNEQFF.

The chain joins TRBV5-8 to TRBJ2-3; D unresolved. Germline CDR1 SGHTS, CDR2 YDEGEE. Trimming removed 7 bases at V and 2 bases at J, with 11 bases between. The CDR3 loop spans 13 amino acids. The DNA for the CDR3 is TGTGCCAGCGTGGCGGCGAACACAGATACGCAGTATTTT. Its translation: CASVAANTDTQYF.

Only one count was recorded for this clone. J is TRBJ2-2 and V is TRBV2; D possibly corresponds to TRBD1 (6 bases). This CDR3 has 14 residues. V lost 7 bases and J 5 bases, leaving 14 bases between the germline ends. The germline gives CDR1 SNHLY, CDR2 FYNNEI. The CDR3: CASIEFRGTGELFF. In nucleotides, the CDR3 is TGTGCCAGCATTGAGTTCAGGGGTACCGGGGAGCTGTTTTTT.

This chain joins TRBV28 and TRBJ2-7; D perhaps matches TRBD2 (6 bases). CDR1 MDHEN and CDR2 SYDVKM come from the germline V gene. The length of the CDR3 is 12 residues. The CDR3 nucleotides are TGTTCAGCCGGGGGAAGCTCCTACGAGCAGTACTTC. Translating it yields CSAGGSSYEQYF. Using reference TRBV28 and TRBJ2-7 for the parts outside the CDR3, the full variable domain is DVKVTQSSRYLVKRTGEKVFLECVQDMDHENMFWYRQDPGLGLRLIYFSYDVKMKEKGDIPEGYSVSREKKERFSLILESASTNQTSMYLCSAGGSSYEQYFGPGTRLTVT.

The chain employs TRBV5-1 and TRBJ1-1; 7 positions agree with TRBD1. Germline values: CDR1 SGHRS, CDR2 YFSETQ. Trimming removed 2 bases from V and 3 bases from J; junction bases left unmatched: 4. The CDR3 covers 14 residues. CDR3 bases: TGCGCCAGCAGCTTAAGACAGGGAGACACTGAAGCTTTCTTT. Translated, it gives CASSLRQGDTEAFF. The entire variable domain, with the rest obtained from reference TRBV5-1 and TRBJ1-1, is as follows: KAGVTQTPRYLIKTRGQQVTLSCSPISGHRSVSWYQQTPGQGLQFLFEYFSETQRNKGNFPGRFSGRQFSNSRSEMNVSTLELGDSALYLCASSLRQGDTEAFFGQGTRLTVV.